This entry lists 13 T cell receptor beta chains sequenced from one sample in a study of blood T cell repertoires in COVID-19. Clones were sequenced by immunoSEQ multiplex PCR, and TCRdb holds only the in-frame ones, with some missing. The sample yields around 200,000 clones, about 81% seen once. Sequencing was carried out using PBMCs or T cells enriched from blood (not recorded which). These receptors all stem from a man aged 35 to 55 who had recovered from COVID-19.

V usage is TRBV12-5 and J usage is TRBJ1-1; D perhaps matches TRBD1 (6 bases). Germline-derived CDR1 and CDR2 are LGHNT and FRNRAP. V lost 0 bases to trimming and J lost 1 base, with 9 bases between them. CDR3 length: 15 amino acids. The CDR3 is CASGLVTGSNTEAFF. The DNA of the CDR3 is TGTGCTAGTGGTTTGGTCACAGGGTCGAACACTGAAGCTTTCTTT.

The gene calls are TRBV12-3 or TRBV12-4 and TRBJ1-5; no clear D gene. V lost 7 bases and J 0 bases, leaving 4 bases between the germline ends. The CDR3 extends over 12 amino acids. The CDR3 DNA reads as TGTGCCAGCACCCTTAGCAATCAGCCCCAGCATTTT. This translates into CASTLSNQPQHF.

CDR3 amino acids: CASSLVGARVNTEAFF. CDR3 bases: TGTGCCAGCAGCTTAGTGGGGGCCAGGGTGAACACTGAAGCTTTCTTT. V gene TRBV11-2 combines with J gene TRBJ1-1; TRBD1 might be the D (6 bases). CDR1 and CDR2 from the germline V gene are SGHAT and FQNNGV. The CDR3 contains 16 residues. Trimming cost V 1 base and J 0 bases, with 12 bases left between them.

The rearrangement joins TRBV19 to TRBJ2-1, with 9 bases aligning to TRBD2. The CDR3 extends over 16 amino acids. V was clipped by 3 bases and J by 0 bases; unmatched bases: 3. Looked up from germline, CDR1 is LNHDA and CDR2 is SQIVND (reference sequence). The CDR3, as DNA: TGTGCCAGTAGTATGACTAGCGGCTTCTCCTACAATGAGCAGTTCTTC. This codes for CASSMTSGFSYNEQFF.

This chain uses TRBV25-1 with TRBJ1-1, with a tentative D call TRBD1 (6 bases). CDR1 and CDR2 (germline): MGHDK, SYGVNS. Trimming pared 5 bases from V and 5 bases from J, leaving 12 bases between. This CDR3 spans 13 amino acids. CDR3 in DNA: TGTGCCAGCAGTCCCGCAGGGGTAACTGAAGCTTTCTTT. Amino acid sequence: CASSPAGVTEAFF.

The rearrangement joins TRBV12-3 or TRBV12-4 to TRBJ1-1, with D unresolved. This CDR3 is 13 amino acids long. Trimming pared 1 base from V and 5 bases from J, leaving 8 bases between. The CDR3 DNA reads TGTGCCAGCAGTTTAGGGGTCGGGACTGAAGCTTTCTTT. This encodes CASSLGVGTEAFF.

The rearrangement uses TRBV29-1 and TRBJ2-1, with 7 positions matching TRBD1. CDR1 is SQVTM and CDR2 is ANQGSEA in the germline V gene. J was trimmed by 3 bases and V by 2 bases; bases with no gene match: 7. This CDR3 is 15 amino acids long. The CDR3 nucleotides read TGCAGCGTTGAAACCACAGGGGTAGTCTACAATGAGCAGTTCTTC. This encodes CSVETTGVVYNEQFF.

This clone is a singleton in its sample. V is TRBV5-4 and J is TRBJ1-1, with 7 bases that match TRBD1. Looked up from germline, CDR1 is SGHNT and CDR2 is YYREEE (reference sequence). The junction had 19 bases not matched to a gene; V was cut back by 2 bases and J by 6 bases. This CDR3 has 18 amino acids. The CDR3 sequence: CASSLFTATTGKSPEAFF. The CDR3 coding sequence is TGTGCCAGCAGCTTATTCACTGCTACGACAGGGAAGAGTCCTGAAGCTTTCTTT.

Regarding this clone: This sample also contains other DNA sequences that code for the same CDR3. This chain uses TRBV5-8 with TRBJ2-1, with 14 positions matching TRBD2. The CDR3 totals 15 residues. With V trimmed by 0 bases and J by 7 bases, 0 bases remained unmatched. From germline, CDR1 is SGHTS and CDR2 YDEGEE. CDR3: CASSLGTSGRNEQFF. The CDR3 DNA reads as TGTGCCAGCAGCTTGGGGACTAGCGGGAGGAATGAGCAGTTCTTC.

DNA for the CDR3: TGCGCCAGCAGCTTGGAACTCTCTAATTCACCCCTCCACTTT. Its protein is CASSLELSNSPLHF. The chain is built from TRBV5-1 and TRBJ1-6; D is ambiguous. This CDR3 is built from 14 residues. Trimming took 0 bases from V and 6 from J, leaving 7 bases between them. Germline CDR1 reads SGHRS; CDR2 reads YFSETQ.

The genes are TRBV15 and TRBJ2-5; D remains ambiguous. This CDR3 has 11 amino acids. V lost 8 bases and J 4 bases, leaving 8 bases between the germline ends. Germline V gives CDR1 LNHNV, CDR2 YYDKDF (reference sequence). The CDR3 here is CATSPGETQYF. In DNA, the CDR3 is TGTGCCACCTCCCCGGGAGAGACCCAGTACTTC.

The V call is TRBV21-1, the J call TRBJ2-1; no check of the table's D call, TRBD2, against the DNA was made. TRBV21-1 is labeled a pseudogene. CDR3 size: 14 residues. The CDR3 here is CASTSRRRKEEQFF. The DNA of the CDR3 is TGTGCCAGCACCTCCCGGAGGAGGAAGGAGGAGCAGTTCTTC.

The gene calls are TRBV5-6 and TRBJ2-1; maybe TRBD2 (5 bases). V was trimmed by 0 bases and J by 4 bases, leaving 8 bases between them. The CDR3 spans 14 residues. The germline V gene has CDR1 SGHDT and CDR2 YYEEEE. CDR3 residues: CASSLAGLYNEQFF. The CDR3 nucleotides read TGTGCCAGCAGCTTGGCTGGACTTTACAATGAGCAGTTCTTC.